Shown below are 4 T cell receptor beta chains from a single sample sequenced in a study of T-cell reconstitution after alpha-beta-depleted transplantation in children. Preparation of the TCRbeta library was carried out with unique molecular identifiers. TCRdb re-derived calls from the PCR reads in MiXCR, one entry per CDR3 protein. The table shows more than 400,000 distinct CDR3 sequences, with roughly 11% occurring only once. The starting material was PBMCs, mostly from graft donor cells, obtained 180 days after TCRalphabeta/CD19-depleted stem cell transplant. Receptors originate from a female patient aged 2-15 years who had a stem cell transplant for aplastic anemia, so the T cells may come from the graft donor.

V is TRBV20-1 and J is TRBJ2-3; D is possibly TRBD2 (6 bases). Looked up from germline, CDR1 is DFQATT and CDR2 is SNEGSKA (reference sequence). The CDR3 is 15 amino acids. The V end was cut by 5 bases, the J end by 4 bases, with 19 bases between. In DNA form, the CDR3 reads TGCAGTGCTGGCCATGCTAGCGATTTTGCAGATACGCAGTATTTT. Amino acid sequence: CSAGHASDFADTQYF.

This clonotype has only a few counts. This chain links TRBV15 with TRBJ1-1, with 10 positions matching TRBD1. CDR1 LNHNV and CDR2 YYDKDF come from the germline V gene (reference sequence). The V gene end was trimmed by 8 bases and the J gene end by 5 bases; junction bases not matched to a gene: 5. CDR3 length: 13 amino acids. CDR3 nucleotides: TGTGCCACCGAAGGGACAGGGGTAACTGAAGCTTTCTTT. Protein product: CATEGTGVTEAFF.

This clonotype turned up a few times. V is TRBV24-1 and J is TRBJ2-3, with 9 positions matching TRBD2. This CDR3 region has 16 residues. J gave up 4 bases and V 4 bases, and 8 bases lay outside the gene matches. CDR1 and CDR2 (germline): KGHDR, SFDVKD. The CDR3 DNA sequence: TGTGCCACCAGTGACTCCTTAGCGGGAGCTGCAGATACGCAGTATTTT. It yields the protein CATSDSLAGAADTQYF.

This clonotype was counted only a few times. This chain links TRBV12-3 or TRBV12-4 with TRBJ1-3, with a tentative D call TRBD1 (6 bases). V was cut by 3 bases and J by 0 bases, with 9 bases left in between. The CDR3 runs to 15 residues. For the CDR3, the DNA is TGTGCCAGCAGTTTTGGGACAACCTCTGGAAACACCATATATTTT. Translating gives CASSFGTTSGNTIYF.